This T cell receptor (beta chain) is drawn from a study of blood T cells in healthy people across ages. CDR1 is LNHNV and CDR2 is YYDKDF in the germline V gene (reference sequence). Trimming removed 1 base from V and 7 bases from J, with 13 bases in between. CDR3 length: 14 residues. Through a sample-barcoded 5' primer and a J-beta primer mix, a second PCR was run for about 7 to 12 cycles. TCRdb ran MiXCR on the 5' RACE reads and lists one entry per CDR3 protein. Of about 830,000 distinct CDR3 sequences in the sample, roughly 60% were seen once. Per sample, at least 5.5 micrograms of total RNA were extracted.

Sequenced sample: blood. The TCR originated in a man aged 25 to 40 in good health. V is TRBV15 and J is TRBJ1-2; no clear D. DNA for the CDR3: TGTGCCACCAGCAGAGGCCATAGGATGGGTGGCTACACCTTC. This translates into CATSRGHRMGGYTF.